This is a list of T cell receptor beta chains from one sample in a study of cytomegalovirus exposure and HLA in healthy donors. Sequencing was performed with immunoSEQ multiplex PCR; in TCRdb, only in-frame clones are kept and a portion is missing. The sample lists about 140,000 clones, approximately 84% occurring once. Sample: PBMCs. The source of these receptors is a woman in her sixties or seventies in good health and CMV-seropositive. The CDR3 runs from the conserved cysteine through the conserved F or W. Each record gives: J gene, D gene, CDR3 length, clone size, V gene, CDR3 DNA, CDR3 protein. A D gene is named only where the DNA matches it firmly. Part of the rows lack a size; the others show once, few, many or a class for expanded clones.

J gene: TRBJ2-1
D gene: -
CDR3 length: 14
clone size: few
V gene: TRBV7-9
CDR3 DNA: TGTGCCAGCAGCTTCCTAACCACCTACAATGAGCAGTTCTTC
CDR3 protein: CASSFLTTYNEQFF

J gene: TRBJ1-4
D gene: -
CDR3 length: 16
clone size: few
V gene: TRBV7-9
CDR3 DNA: TGTGCCAGCAGCTCGGGACCACAGGGCGGAACTGAAAAACTGTTTTTT
CDR3 protein: CASSSGPQGGTEKLFF

J gene: TRBJ2-2
D gene: -
CDR3 length: 14
clone size: -
V gene: TRBV4-3
CDR3 DNA: TGCGCCAGCAGCCCTTCGGTTGCCCCCGGGGAGCTGTTTTTT
CDR3 protein: CASSPSVAPGELFF

J gene: TRBJ1-2
D gene: -
CDR3 length: 14
clone size: -
V gene: TRBV27
CDR3 DNA: TGTGCCAGCAGAGAGGGGAGGCTGTTGGGTGGCTACACCTTC
CDR3 protein: CASREGRLLGGYTF

J gene: TRBJ1-2
D gene: -
CDR3 length: 13
clone size: -
V gene: TRBV28
CDR3 DNA: TGTGCCAGCAGACCTGACACCCTGTATGGCTACACCTTC
CDR3 protein: CASRPDTLYGYTF

J gene: TRBJ1-2
D gene: TRBD1
CDR3 length: 11
clone size: once
V gene: TRBV30
CDR3 DNA: TGTGCCTGGACAGGGGGAGGTGGCTACACCTTC
CDR3 protein: CAWTGGGGYTF

J gene: TRBJ2-1
D gene: TRBD2
CDR3 length: 22
clone size: -
V gene: TRBV28
CDR3 DNA: TGTGCCAGCTACCTAGTCCCGGGACTAGCGGGAGGGCCTATCTGTGAATACAATGAGCAGTTCTTC
CDR3 protein: CASYLVPGLAGGPICEYNEQFF

J gene: TRBJ2-3
D gene: -
CDR3 length: 15
clone size: few
V gene: TRBV15
CDR3 DNA: TGTGCCACCAGCAGAGGGGGACTTTACACAGATACGCAGTATTTT
CDR3 protein: CATSRGGLYTDTQYF

J gene: TRBJ2-6
D gene: TRBD2
CDR3 length: 17
clone size: -
V gene: TRBV9
CDR3 DNA: TGTGCCAGCACCCCCCTAGCGGGAGGGCCTGGGGCCAACGTCCTGACTTTC
CDR3 protein: CASTPLAGGPGANVLTF

J gene: TRBJ2-5
D gene: -
CDR3 length: 15
clone size: -
V gene: TRBV18
CDR3 DNA: TGTGCCAGCTCACCACCGTCCCGAGCCCAAGAGACCCAGTACTTC
CDR3 protein: CASSPPSRAQETQYF

J gene: TRBJ1-2
D gene: TRBD1
CDR3 length: 15
clone size: -
V gene: TRBV30
CDR3 DNA: TGTGCCTGGAGTTCTTCCGGGACAGGGGTACATGGCTACACCTTC
CDR3 protein: CAWSSSGTGVHGYTF

J gene: TRBJ2-3
D gene: TRBD2
CDR3 length: 15
clone size: once
V gene: TRBV28
CDR3 DNA: TGTGCCAGCATTCCCCTAGCGGGAGGGCGGGGTACGCAGTATTTT
CDR3 protein: CASIPLAGGRGTQYF

J gene: TRBJ1-2
D gene: TRBD1
CDR3 length: 15
clone size: -
V gene: TRBV25-1
CDR3 DNA: TGTGCCAGCAGTGAATCTGACAGGGGAGGATCTGGCTACACCTTC
CDR3 protein: CASSESDRGGSGYTF

J gene: TRBJ2-3
D gene: -
CDR3 length: 15
clone size: -
V gene: TRBV7-2
CDR3 DNA: TGTGCCAGCAGCTTAGGGAGCGGCCTCGAGGATACGCAGTATTTT
CDR3 protein: CASSLGSGLEDTQYF

J gene: TRBJ1-1
D gene: -
CDR3 length: 16
clone size: -
V gene: TRBV7-6
CDR3 DNA: TGTGCCAGCAGCTTAGCAACGGGGACAATGAACACTGAAGCTTTCTTT
CDR3 protein: CASSLATGTMNTEAFF

J gene: TRBJ1-2
D gene: TRBD1
CDR3 length: 13
clone size: -
V gene: TRBV5-1
CDR3 DNA: TGCGCCAGCAGCCTCGTGGGGACAGGCGGCTACACCTTC
CDR3 protein: CASSLVGTGGYTF

J gene: TRBJ2-1
D gene: -
CDR3 length: 13
clone size: -
V gene: TRBV7-3
CDR3 DNA: TGTGCCAGCACAAACTCGGGGGTCGATGAGCAGTTCTTC
CDR3 protein: CASTNSGVDEQFF

J gene: TRBJ1-4
D gene: TRBD1
CDR3 length: 14
clone size: few
V gene: TRBV5-1
CDR3 DNA: TGCGCCAGCAGCTTCCAGGGGGCGGGTGAAAAACTGTTTTTT
CDR3 protein: CASSFQGAGEKLFF

J gene: TRBJ2-2
D gene: TRBD1
CDR3 length: 16
clone size: -
V gene: TRBV5-1
CDR3 DNA: TGCGCCAGCAGCTTGGGGGGACAGGGGAGCACCGGGGAGCTGTTTTTT
CDR3 protein: CASSLGGQGSTGELFF

J gene: TRBJ2-1
D gene: TRBD2
CDR3 length: 15
clone size: -
V gene: TRBV12-5
CDR3 DNA: TGTGCTAGTGCCCTATCGCTAGCGGGAGTTGATGAGCAGTTCTTC
CDR3 protein: CASALSLAGVDEQFF

J gene: TRBJ1-4
D gene: TRBD1
CDR3 length: 14
clone size: -
V gene: TRBV2
CDR3 DNA: TGTGCCAGCAGTGCAGGGGGCATGGGTGAAAAACTGTTTTTT
CDR3 protein: CASSAGGMGEKLFF

J gene: TRBJ2-7
D gene: TRBD1
CDR3 length: 14
clone size: -
V gene: TRBV2
CDR3 DNA: TGTGCCAGCAGAAGGGACAGTAGCTCCTACGAGCAGTACTTC
CDR3 protein: CASRRDSSSYEQYF

J gene: TRBJ2-3
D gene: -
CDR3 length: 12
clone size: -
V gene: TRBV4-1
CDR3 DNA: TGCGCCAGCAGCCGTCGAGGAGAGGCGCAGTATTTT
CDR3 protein: CASSRRGEAQYF

J gene: TRBJ2-7
D gene: -
CDR3 length: 14
clone size: -
V gene: TRBV28
CDR3 DNA: TGTGCCAGCAGTTTTCGGGAAAGAACCTACGAGCAGTACTTC
CDR3 protein: CASSFRERTYEQYF

J gene: TRBJ2-5
D gene: TRBD1
CDR3 length: 13
clone size: -
V gene: TRBV7-7
CDR3 DNA: TGTGCTAGCAGCCAGACAGGGTTAGAGACCCAGTACTTC
CDR3 protein: CASSQTGLETQYF

J gene: TRBJ2-1
D gene: TRBD2
CDR3 length: 14
clone size: -
V gene: TRBV6-5
CDR3 DNA: TGTGCCAGCAAAAGGGGCGGGAGGGCCCAAGAGCAGTTCTTC
CDR3 protein: CASKRGGRAQEQFF

J gene: TRBJ2-5
D gene: -
CDR3 length: 13
clone size: -
V gene: TRBV5-1
CDR3 DNA: TGCGCCAGCAGCCTCACTGGGGGGGAGACCCAGTACTTC
CDR3 protein: CASSLTGGETQYF

J gene: TRBJ2-2
D gene: -
CDR3 length: 16
clone size: -
V gene: TRBV18
CDR3 DNA: TGTGCCAGCTCACCACCAGAGACAAGGAACACCGGGGAGCTGTTTTTT
CDR3 protein: CASSPPETRNTGELFF

J gene: TRBJ2-6
D gene: -
CDR3 length: 19
clone size: -
V gene: TRBV18
CDR3 DNA: TGTGCCAGCTCACCAGTACAGGGGGGGCCTTCGCTTGGGGCCAACGTCCTGACTTTC
CDR3 protein: CASSPVQGGPSLGANVLTF

J gene: TRBJ2-2
D gene: TRBD1
CDR3 length: 17
clone size: -
V gene: TRBV27
CDR3 DNA: TGTGCCAGCAGCCACCTGGGACAGGGTGATAACACCGGGGAGCTGTTTTTT
CDR3 protein: CASSHLGQGDNTGELFF

J gene: TRBJ2-7
D gene: TRBD1
CDR3 length: 14
clone size: -
V gene: TRBV5-5
CDR3 DNA: TGTGCCAGCAGCAGGGACAGTGGGTTTGGCGAGCAGTACTTC
CDR3 protein: CASSRDSGFGEQYF

J gene: TRBJ2-7
D gene: TRBD2
CDR3 length: 14
clone size: -
V gene: TRBV5-1
CDR3 DNA: TGCGCCAGCAGCTTGAAAAGCGGGAGGGACGAGCAGTACTTC
CDR3 protein: CASSLKSGRDEQYF

J gene: TRBJ2-1
D gene: TRBD2
CDR3 length: 15
clone size: -
V gene: TRBV30
CDR3 DNA: TGTGCCTGGAGGCGAGGGACTAACGGGGGGAATGAGCAGTTCTTC
CDR3 protein: CAWRRGTNGGNEQFF

J gene: TRBJ1-2
D gene: TRBD1
CDR3 length: 14
clone size: -
V gene: TRBV18
CDR3 DNA: TGTGCCAGCTCATCCCGGGACAGGGATCGTGGCTACACCTTC
CDR3 protein: CASSSRDRDRGYTF

J gene: TRBJ1-2
D gene: -
CDR3 length: 13
clone size: -
V gene: TRBV30
CDR3 DNA: TGTGCCTGGAGTCAGGGGCGCAACTATGGCTACACCTTC
CDR3 protein: CAWSQGRNYGYTF

J gene: TRBJ2-1
D gene: TRBD2
CDR3 length: 15
clone size: -
V gene: TRBV18
CDR3 DNA: TGTGCCAGCTCACCACCTAGCGGGAGTTGGCGTGAGCAGTTCTTC
CDR3 protein: CASSPPSGSWREQFF

J gene: TRBJ2-4
D gene: TRBD1
CDR3 length: 16
clone size: -
V gene: TRBV9
CDR3 DNA: TGTGCCAGCAGCAAACAGGGGGCCCTAGCCAAAAACATTCAGTACTTC
CDR3 protein: CASSKQGALAKNIQYF

J gene: TRBJ1-2
D gene: -
CDR3 length: 14
clone size: -
V gene: TRBV5-1
CDR3 DNA: TGCGCCAGCAGCCCGGGAGGACCTCATTATGGCTACACCTTC
CDR3 protein: CASSPGGPHYGYTF

J gene: TRBJ1-1
D gene: TRBD1
CDR3 length: 14
clone size: few
V gene: TRBV5-5
CDR3 DNA: TGTGCCAGCAGCCCCCGGGACAGGGCCCCTGAAGCTTTCTTT
CDR3 protein: CASSPRDRAPEAFF

J gene: TRBJ2-7
D gene: -
CDR3 length: 17
clone size: -
V gene: TRBV19
CDR3 DNA: TGTGCCAGTAGTAACGGGATGGTCTGGCTAGCTCCCTACGAGCAGTACTTC
CDR3 protein: CASSNGMVWLAPYEQYF

J gene: TRBJ2-1
D gene: TRBD1
CDR3 length: 14
clone size: -
V gene: TRBV7-2
CDR3 DNA: TGTGCCAGCAGTCGGACAGGGACGATCAATGAGCAGTTCTTC
CDR3 protein: CASSRTGTINEQFF

J gene: TRBJ2-7
D gene: -
CDR3 length: 13
clone size: -
V gene: TRBV9
CDR3 DNA: TGTGCCAGCAGCCTTGGACAGCGGTACGAGCAGTACTTC
CDR3 protein: CASSLGQRYEQYF

J gene: TRBJ2-7
D gene: TRBD1
CDR3 length: 14
clone size: -
V gene: TRBV28
CDR3 DNA: TGTGCCAGCCGTGCAGGGGGAAGCTCCTACGAGCAGTACTTC
CDR3 protein: CASRAGGSSYEQYF

J gene: TRBJ1-1
D gene: TRBD1
CDR3 length: 19
clone size: -
V gene: TRBV30
CDR3 DNA: TGTGCCTGGAGTGACGGGACAGAACGTTTTCGTGGTTGGAACACTGAAGCTTTCTTT
CDR3 protein: CAWSDGTERFRGWNTEAFF

J gene: TRBJ2-5
D gene: -
CDR3 length: 15
clone size: -
V gene: TRBV2
CDR3 DNA: TGTGCCAGCAGACGACTAATCGAGCTACAAGAGACCCAGTACTTC
CDR3 protein: CASRRLIELQETQYF

J gene: TRBJ1-1
D gene: -
CDR3 length: 13
clone size: -
V gene: TRBV7-6
CDR3 DNA: TGTGCCAGCAGCTTAGGGTCGGACACTGAAGCTTTCTTT
CDR3 protein: CASSLGSDTEAFF

J gene: TRBJ1-2
D gene: -
CDR3 length: 13
clone size: -
V gene: TRBV27
CDR3 DNA: TGTGCCAGCAGTTTTCGGGAAAACTATGGCTACACCTTC
CDR3 protein: CASSFRENYGYTF

J gene: TRBJ2-1
D gene: -
CDR3 length: 14
clone size: -
V gene: TRBV29-1
CDR3 DNA: TGCAGCGTTGAAGATGTGATTAGCGGCAATGAGCAGTTCTTC
CDR3 protein: CSVEDVISGNEQFF

J gene: TRBJ2-7
D gene: -
CDR3 length: 12
clone size: -
V gene: TRBV7-2
CDR3 DNA: TGTGCCAGCAGCCTCCCGGGGTACGAGCAGTACTTC
CDR3 protein: CASSLPGYEQYF

J gene: TRBJ2-7
D gene: TRBD2
CDR3 length: 15
clone size: -
V gene: TRBV28
CDR3 DNA: TGTGCCAGCAGTCTTTCAGGACTAGCCACCTACGAGCAGTACTTC
CDR3 protein: CASSLSGLATYEQYF